This entry lists 21 T cell receptor beta chains sequenced from one sample in a study of T-cell reconstitution after alpha-beta-depleted transplantation in children. The authors prepared the TCRbeta library with unique molecular identifiers. TCRdb analysed the PCR reads with MiXCR anew, one entry per CDR3 protein. This sample has roughly 400,000 distinct CDR3 sequences, with around 20% found just once. The material sequenced was PBMCs from the stem cell graft donor, taken from the stem cell graft. These TCRs come from a human donor who donated a stem cell graft to a child with acute myeloid leukemia.

The chain is built from TRBV25-1 and TRBJ2-2; D is possibly TRBD1 or TRBD2 (5 bases each). Trimming took off 2 bases at V and 6 bases at J, with 10 bases between the two ends. Germline V gene data show CDR1 as MGHDK and CDR2 as SYGVNS. The CDR3 totals 14 residues. The CDR3 loop reads CASSERGSAGELFF. CDR3 nucleotides: TGTGCCAGCAGTGAACGGGGCAGTGCCGGGGAGCTGTTTTTT.

The V and J genes are TRBV28 and TRBJ2-2; D remains unclear. From germline, CDR1 is MDHEN and CDR2 SYDVKM. The CDR3 has 14 amino acids. Deletions cut 3 bases from V and 7 bases from J, with 12 bases between. The CDR3 spells CASSFSLIDGELFF. In nucleotides, the CDR3 is TGTGCCAGCAGTTTTTCCCTCATAGACGGGGAGCTGTTTTTT.

The V call is TRBV4-3, the J call TRBJ2-7; the match to TRBD2 covers 8 bases. The germline V gene has CDR1 LGHNA and CDR2 YSLEER. The CDR3 runs to 17 residues. V shed 4 bases, J shed 2 bases, and the junction held 13 bases outside the gene matches. The CDR3, as DNA: TGCGCCAGCAGCCCCGTTGGAGCGGGAGATGCCCCCTACGAGCAGTACTTC. Translating gives CASSPVGAGDAPYEQYF.

This clonotype was detected only a few times. This sequence joins TRBV7-3 and TRBJ1-1, with no clear D. V was shortened by 4 bases and J by 1 base, with 7 bases between the two germline ends. Looked up from germline, CDR1 is SGHTA and CDR2 is FQGTGA. CDR3 size: 13 residues. CDR3 residues: CASSSDWNTEAFF. For the CDR3, the DNA is TGTGCCAGCAGCTCGGACTGGAACACTGAAGCTTTCTTT.

The chain employs TRBV29-1 and TRBJ2-3; D uncertain. CDR1 SQVTM and CDR2 ANQGSEA come from the germline V gene. The length of the CDR3 is 13 residues. The V end lost 1 base, the J end lost 2 bases, and 7 bases lay between the germline ends. CDR3 amino acids: CSVEVQTTDTQYF. The CDR3, as DNA: TGCAGCGTTGAAGTACAGACCACAGATACGCAGTATTTT.

The chain uses TRBV6-4 and TRBJ2-2; 7 nucleotides agree with TRBD2. The CDR3 is 15 amino acids. Germline values: CDR1 MRHNA, CDR2 SNTAGT. V lost 2 bases to trimming and J lost 5 bases; unmatched junction nucleotides: 5. CDR3 amino acids: CASSDGQGGTGELFF. The CDR3 DNA is TGTGCCAGCAGTGACGGTCAGGGAGGGACCGGGGAGCTGTTTTTT.

The chain joins TRBV24-1 to TRBJ1-1; the D is unclear. CDR3 length: 14 residues. V dropped 5 bases and J dropped 2 bases, with 11 bases sitting between them. Germline V gene data show CDR1 as KGHDR and CDR2 as SFDVKD. CDR3 nucleotide sequence: TGTGCCACCAGTGCGGGCTTGGGAAACACTGAAGCTTTCTTT. It yields the protein CATSAGLGNTEAFF.

This clonotype was seen a few times. This rearrangement joins TRBV7-6 to TRBJ2-1; TRBD1 or TRBD2 may be the D gene (7 bases each). Trimming removed 0 bases at V and 7 bases at J, with 13 bases between. The CDR3 has 15 amino acids. CDR1 is SGHVS and CDR2 is FNYEAQ in the germline V gene. CDR3 residues: CASSLAHRGGNEQFF. As DNA, the CDR3 is TGTGCCAGCAGCTTAGCGCACAGGGGAGGGAATGAGCAGTTCTTC.

This clonotype was observed once. This rearrangement joins TRBV28 to TRBJ2-7; D not certain. The germline gives CDR1 MDHEN, CDR2 SYDVKM. CDR3 length equals 11 residues. V lost 1 base, J lost 13 bases, and 11 bases lay in between. CDR3 bases: TGTGCCAGCAGTTTATTTGGGCAGGACTACTTC. It encodes CASSLFGQDYF. The complete variable domain, with remaining parts taken from reference TRBV28 and TRBJ2-7, reads DVKVTQSSRYLVKRTGEKVFLECVQDMDHENMFWYRQDPGLGLRLIYFSYDVKMKEKGDIPEGYSVSREKKERFSLILESASTNQTSMYLCASSLFGQDYFGPGTRLTVT.

This chain uses TRBV12-3 or TRBV12-4 with TRBJ2-2; D is possibly TRBD2 (6 bases). Between the trimmed V and J ends, which lost 6 bases and 4 bases, there was a span of 15 bases. CDR3 size: 15 residues. CDR3 amino acids: CASRVGGLGTGELFF. The CDR3 nucleotides read TGTGCCAGCAGGGTCGGGGGATTGGGCACCGGGGAGCTGTTTTTT.

This chain connects TRBV7-6 to TRBJ2-1; possibly TRBD1 for D (6 bases). This CDR3 comprises 17 residues. Germline CDR1 is SGHVS and CDR2 is FNYEAQ. V lost 0 bases and J lost 2, with 14 bases in between. CDR3 protein: CASSLASTGYTYNEQFF. CDR3 coding DNA: TGTGCCAGCAGCTTAGCCTCCACAGGGTATACCTACAATGAGCAGTTCTTC.

The V gene is TRBV7-9, the J gene TRBJ2-5; 14 bases align to TRBD2. This CDR3 is built from 17 residues. Germline trimming cut 1 base from V and 2 bases from J; bases unmatched to any gene: 3. CDR1 SEHNR and CDR2 FQNEAQ come from the germline V gene (reference sequence). The CDR3 spells CASSLGGLAGGQETQYF. The CDR3 nucleotides read TGTGCCAGCAGCTTAGGCGGACTAGCGGGAGGTCAAGAGACCCAGTACTTC.

This clonotype turned up a few times. The J gene is TRBJ2-7, the V gene TRBV4-3; the D gene could be TRBD1 or TRBD2 (5 bases each). V lost 1 base, J lost 3 bases, and 16 bases lay in between. The CDR3 extends over 16 amino acids. Looked up from germline, CDR1 is LGHNA and CDR2 is YSLEER. The CDR3 loop is CASSQVLGERDYEQYF. For the CDR3, the DNA is TGCGCCAGCAGCCAAGTCCTGGGGGAGAGGGACTACGAGCAGTACTTC.

This clonotype has just a few counts. The genes are TRBV6-1 and TRBJ2-3; possibly TRBD1 for D (5 bases). This CDR3 spans 14 amino acids. The V end lost 8 bases, the J end lost 0 bases, and 12 bases lay between the germline ends. CDR1 is MNHNS, CDR2 SASEGT, per germline. CDR3 bases: TGTGCCAGCCGCAGGGCCCCCAGCACAGATACGCAGTATTTT. Translating gives CASRRAPSTDTQYF.

This chain joins TRBV29-1 and TRBJ2-5, with D perhaps TRBD1 (6 bases). The V gene's germline CDR1 is SQVTM and CDR2 ANQGSEA. The CDR3 spans 15 residues. Trimming took off 8 bases at V and 2 bases at J, with 21 bases between the two ends. CDR3 sequence: CSFLRGHFGQETQYF. CDR3 DNA sequence: TGCAGCTTCCTGAGGGGACATTTCGGGCAAGAGACCCAGTACTTC.

The genes are TRBV20-1 and TRBJ1-5, with D perhaps TRBD1 (5 bases). Per germline, CDR1 DFQATT and CDR2 SNEGSKA (reference sequence). The CDR3 is made up of 14 amino acids. The ends were cut back, 1 base at V and 6 bases at J, with 13 bases in the middle. The CDR3 DNA is TGCAGTGCTAGAGCTGGGGCGGGTGTTCAGCCCCAGCATTTT. This gives the protein CSARAGAGVQPQHF.

This chain connects TRBV28 to TRBJ2-7, with D hard to call. In germline, CDR1 is MDHEN, CDR2 SYDVKM. Trimming took 10 bases from V and 6 from J, leaving 19 bases between them. The length of the CDR3 is 13 residues. CDR3 loop: CAIKDNGPSEQYF. The CDR3 region has the DNA TGTGCCATCAAAGACAATGGTCCTAGCGAGCAGTACTTC.

There are a few counts of this clonotype. V usage is TRBV4-1 and J usage is TRBJ2-7; D gene unclear. The ends were cut back, 0 bases at V and 2 bases at J, with 11 bases in the middle. The CDR3 extends over 15 amino acids. CDR1 is MGHRA, CDR2 YSYEKL, per germline. CDR3 protein: CASSQDPSFTYEQYF. DNA of the CDR3: TGCGCCAGCAGCCAAGATCCCAGTTTTACCTACGAGCAGTACTTC.

The table lists this clonotype with a few counts. The chain uses TRBV7-9 and TRBJ2-7, with 7 bases aligning to TRBD1. In germline, CDR1 is SEHNR, CDR2 FQNEAQ (reference sequence). V lost 5 bases and J lost 0; bases outside the gene matches: 4. The CDR3 has 14 amino acids. Here the CDR3 reads CASSPWDSSYEQYF. The CDR3 nucleotides read TGTGCCAGCAGCCCCTGGGACAGCTCCTACGAGCAGTACTTC.

This chain uses TRBV10-2 with TRBJ2-5, with a possible D match to TRBD2 (7 bases). Germline CDR1 WSHSY, CDR2 SAAADI. The CDR3 consists of 13 residues. V was pared by 6 bases and J by 2 bases, with 10 bases between. The CDR3 reads CASRRGGQETQYF. The CDR3 DNA reads as TGCGCCAGCAGGAGGGGGGGACAAGAGACCCAGTACTTC.

In its sample, this clonotype was seen a few times. The CDR3 DNA is TGCAGTGCTAGGGGCCAAGCTTTTGGTGAGCAGTTCTTC. Protein product: CSARGQAFGEQFF. The rearrangement uses TRBV20-1 and TRBJ2-1; D is unresolved. The CDR3 spans 13 residues. Per the germline V gene, CDR1 is DFQATT and CDR2 is SNEGSKA (reference sequence). V was shortened by 3 bases and J by 9 bases, with 15 bases between the two germline ends.